This TCR beta chain was observed in a study of cytomegalovirus exposure and HLA in healthy donors. General study findings and limits: Being indistinguishable, some V segments were excluded, TRBV6-2 and TRBV6-3 among them. The study designated 150 to 200 TCR beta chains cytomegalovirus-associated. In an earlier analysis, in some 600 donors, most V segments appeared productive either ~87% or ~30% of the time.

Concerning this clone itself: Antigen: not known.

Germline V gene sequence: CDR1 KGHSH, CDR2 LQKENI. The length of the CDR3 is 16 residues. Between the trimmed V and J ends, which lost 3 bases and 0 bases, there was a span of 14 bases. It was with 60 Vbeta and 13 Jbeta primers that the PCR ran. Here immunoSEQ multiplex PCR was the method, and the copy in TCRdb shows in-frame clones only, minus some. The table for this sample gives just under 90,000 clones. The TCR originated in a girl aged 5 to 17 in good health and CMV-seropositive. The sequencing sample was made of PBMCs. V and J are TRBV18 and TRBJ1-1, with a weak D call TRBD1 (5 bases). The CDR3 region is CASSPLDRGMNTEAFF. CDR3 bases: TGTGCCAGCTCACCGCTAGACAGAGGCATGAACACTGAAGCTTTCTTT.